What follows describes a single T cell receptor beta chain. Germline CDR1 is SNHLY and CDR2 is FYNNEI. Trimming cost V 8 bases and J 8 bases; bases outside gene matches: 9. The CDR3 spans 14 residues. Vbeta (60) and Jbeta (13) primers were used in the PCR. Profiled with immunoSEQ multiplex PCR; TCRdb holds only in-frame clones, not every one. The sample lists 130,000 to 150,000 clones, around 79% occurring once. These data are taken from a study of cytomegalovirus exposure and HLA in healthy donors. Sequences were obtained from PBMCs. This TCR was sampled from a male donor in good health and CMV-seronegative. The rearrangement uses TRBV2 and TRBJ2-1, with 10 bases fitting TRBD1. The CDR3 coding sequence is TGTGCCAGCCCCGGGGACAGGGGATTCGATGAGCAGTTCTTC. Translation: CASPGDRGFDEQFF.